One and the same sample provided the 25 T cell receptor beta chains below, sequenced in a study of blood T cell repertoires in COVID-19. Only in-frame clones appear in the TCRdb table, and some are missing; sequencing was by immunoSEQ multiplex PCR. Seen here are around 220,000 clones, more than 80% observed once, and the top ten hold about 7.8%. Material for sequencing was peripheral blood. The receptors originated from an elderly woman with COVID-19, enrolled during active disease.

The chain is built from TRBV6-2 or TRBV6-3 and TRBJ1-6, with D perhaps matching TRBD1 (5 bases). Germline V CDR1 and CDR2: MNHEY, SVGEGT. V lost 6 bases to trimming and J lost 4 bases, with 19 bases between them. This CDR3 has 17 residues. This CDR3 is CASSPLRGMEYNSPLHF. The CDR3 DNA follows: TGTGCCAGCAGCCCCCTTCGGGGGATGGAATATAATTCACCCCTCCACTTT.

This clone was picked up many times. The same CDR3 is also encoded by other DNA sequences in this sample. The chain carries TRBV9 and TRBJ2-1; D uncertain. The CDR3 loop spans 13 amino acids. Germline assignment: CDR1 SGDLS and CDR2 YYNGEE. Trimming removed 0 bases from V and 6 bases from J, with 7 bases in between. CDR3 DNA sequence: TGTGCCAGCAGCGTAGCCTCGGGCAATGAGCAGTTCTTC. Its protein product is CASSVASGNEQFF.

This clone showed up just once. The chain uses TRBV2 and TRBJ1-2; TRBD1 aligns across 9 bases. CDR3 length: 15 amino acids. Germline CDR1 SNHLY, CDR2 FYNNEI. V shed 6 bases and J 3 bases; nucleotides not matched to a gene: 8. Written as DNA, the CDR3 is TGTGCCAGCAGCTTGGGACAGGGTAATGACTATGGCTACACCTTC. It specifies CASSLGQGNDYGYTF.

This clone appeared a single time. CDR3 nucleotides: TGTGCCAGTAGCATAAAATCACAGGGGATTTCCACTGAAGCTTTCTTT. This codes for CASSIKSQGISTEAFF. The rearrangement uses TRBV19 and TRBJ1-1, with 7 bases that match TRBD1. This CDR3 is built from 16 residues. V shed 6 bases, J shed 4 bases, and the junction held 14 bases outside the gene matches. Germline loops: CDR1 LNHDA, CDR2 SQIVND (reference sequence).

The CDR3 nucleotides read TGTGCCAGCCTGTCTGAACAGCCAAACTATGGCTACACCTTC. It yields the protein CASLSEQPNYGYTF. The gene calls are TRBV6-5 and TRBJ1-2; D uncertain. From germline, CDR1 is MNHEY and CDR2 SVGAGI. V lost 8 bases, J lost 2 bases, and 15 bases lay in between. The CDR3 consists of 14 residues.

The genes are TRBV5-1 and TRBJ2-1; D might be TRBD1 (5 bases). CDR3 length equals 14 residues. V dropped 2 bases and J dropped 2 bases, with 8 bases sitting between them. Germline CDR1 SGHRS, CDR2 YFSETQ. The DNA of the CDR3 is TGCGCCAGCAGCTTATCAGGGCCCTACAATGAGCAGTTCTTC. It is translated as CASSLSGPYNEQFF. Based on the CDR3 plus reference TRBV5-1 and TRBJ2-1, the full variable domain is KAGVTQTPRYLIKTRGQQVTLSCSPISGHRSVSWYQQTPGQGLQFLFEYFSETQRNKGNFPGRFSGRQFSNSRSEMNVSTLELGDSALYLCASSLSGPYNEQFFGPGTRLTVL.

CDR3 residues: CASRWGGNTEAFF. The CDR3 DNA reads as TGTGCCAGCAGATGGGGGGGGAACACTGAAGCTTTCTTT. This sequence joins TRBV2 and TRBJ1-1; the D gene is possibly TRBD1 (5 bases). This CDR3 region has 13 residues. The V gene's germline CDR1 is SNHLY and CDR2 FYNNEI. Trimming removed 6 bases from V and 1 base from J, with 9 bases in between.

This chain joins TRBV18 and TRBJ2-1; D perhaps matches TRBD1 (7 bases). The CDR3 consists of 16 residues. Germline CDR1 reads KGHSH; CDR2 reads LQKENI. The V end lost 3 bases, the J end lost 0 bases, and 12 bases lay between the germline ends. As DNA, the CDR3 is TGTGCCAGCTCACCTCCAGGGGGACTCTCCTACAATGAGCAGTTCTTC. As protein: CASSPPGGLSYNEQFF.

The chain has TRBV6-5 and TRBJ2-3, with 7 bases lining up with TRBD2. This CDR3 has 14 amino acids. The germline V gene encodes CDR1 MNHEY and CDR2 SVGAGI. V gave up 6 bases and J gave up 0 bases; unmatched junction bases: 3. CDR3 DNA: TGTGCCAGCAGAGCGGGAACTAGCACAGATACGCAGTATTTT. Amino acid sequence: CASRAGTSTDTQYF.

CDR3 coding DNA: TGTGCCAACGCACCGGGAGGGGATGGAGGCTATGGCTACACCTTC. Protein product: CANAPGGDGGYGYTF. The gene calls are TRBV10-3 and TRBJ1-2; weak D call: TRBD1 (5 bases). V shed 10 bases and J shed 4 bases, with 22 bases lying between them. The CDR3 has 15 amino acids. Germline assignment: CDR1 ENHRY and CDR2 SYGVKD.

This chain uses TRBV19 with TRBJ1-5, with 8 bases aligning to TRBD1. After removal of 9 bases from V and 5 bases from J, the junction contained 6 bases not matched to a gene. In germline, CDR1 is LNHDA, CDR2 SQIVND (reference sequence). This CDR3 region has 13 residues. For the CDR3, the DNA is TGTGCCAGCAACAGGGGGTCTCATCAGCCCCAGCATTTT. This sequence encodes CASNRGSHQPQHF. The full variable domain, completed using reference TRBV19 and TRBJ1-5, is DGGITQSPKYLFRKEGQNVTLSCEQNLNHDAMYWYRQDPGQGLRLIYYSQIVNDFQKGDIAEGYSVSREKKESFPLTVTSAQKNPTAFYLCASNRGSHQPQHFGDGTRLSIL.

This chain uses TRBV2 with TRBJ2-3, with 7 bases aligning to TRBD2. Germline CDR1 reads SNHLY; CDR2 reads FYNNEI. The CDR3 totals 14 residues. After removal of 4 bases from V and 6 bases from J, the junction contained 7 bases not matched to a gene. The CDR3 is CASSGWPGGDTQYF. The CDR3 region has the DNA TGTGCCAGCAGTGGATGGCCCGGGGGGGATACGCAGTATTTT.

V gene TRBV19 combines with J gene TRBJ1-1, with D unclear. V dropped 3 bases and J dropped 2 bases, with 10 bases sitting between them. Germline-derived CDR1 and CDR2 are LNHDA and SQIVND (reference sequence). There are 14 residues in the CDR3. The CDR3 reads CASSMGTANTEAFF. CDR3 nucleotide sequence: TGTGCCAGTAGTATGGGCACCGCAAACACTGAAGCTTTCTTT.

The chain carries TRBV19 and TRBJ1-1; 7 bases fit TRBD1. The junction had 10 bases not matched to a gene; V was cut back by 6 bases and J by 0 bases. The CDR3 contains 16 residues. Germline V gives CDR1 LNHDA, CDR2 SQIVND (reference sequence). CDR3: CASRRTTGIMNTEAFF. CDR3 coding DNA: TGTGCCAGTAGAAGAACGACAGGGATCATGAACACTGAAGCTTTCTTT.

The genes are TRBV5-1 and TRBJ1-1; 10 nucleotides line up with TRBD1. J was trimmed by 0 bases and V by 4 bases; bases with no gene match: 3. This CDR3 region has 15 residues. Germline CDR1 is SGHRS and CDR2 is YFSETQ. CDR3 bases: TGCGCCAGCAGCGCCGGGACAGGGGTGAACACTGAAGCTTTCTTT. It encodes CASSAGTGVNTEAFF.

This sequence joins TRBV6-5 and TRBJ1-2, with 7 bases that match TRBD1. CDR1 and CDR2 from the germline V gene are MNHEY and SVGAGI. This CDR3 spans 12 amino acids. After removal of 7 bases from V and 5 bases from J, the junction contained 4 bases not matched to a gene. The CDR3 DNA is TGTGCCAGCACCGAGGACAGGTATGGCTACACCTTC. Amino acid sequence: CASTEDRYGYTF.

The rearrangement uses TRBV18 and TRBJ2-7; the D gene is possibly TRBD2 (5 bases). Deletions cut 2 bases from V and 3 bases from J, with 20 bases between. The CDR3 runs 17 residues. Germline lookup yields CDR1 KGHSH and CDR2 LQKENI. The CDR3 protein is CASSPTGRGEGNYEQYF. The DNA of the CDR3 is TGTGCCAGCTCACCAACCGGCCGGGGAGAGGGTAACTACGAGCAGTACTTC.

V usage is TRBV5-5 and J usage is TRBJ2-3, with 8 bases identical to TRBD2. Unmatched junction bases numbered 15, after V lost 4 bases and J lost 2 bases. Germline V gene lookup returns CDR1 SGHKS and CDR2 YYEKEE (reference sequence). The CDR3 sequence is 18 residues long. This CDR3 reads CASSPPFGGAQATDTQYF. DNA of the CDR3: TGTGCCAGCAGCCCCCCCTTCGGGGGGGCACAGGCCACAGATACGCAGTATTTT. Full variable domain (outside the CDR3, taken from reference TRBV5-5 and TRBJ2-3): DAGVTQSPTHLIKTRGQQVTLRCSPISGHKSVSWYQQVLGQGPQFIFQYYEKEERGRGNFPDRFSARQFPNYSSELNVNALLLGDSALYLCASSPPFGGAQATDTQYFGPGTRLTVL.

The chain is built from TRBV29-1 and TRBJ1-4; 9 bases are a match to TRBD1. Germline lookup yields CDR1 SQVTM and CDR2 ANQGSEA. The CDR3 has 14 residues. With V trimmed by 0 bases and J by 8 bases, 4 bases remained unmatched. This CDR3 reads CSVEEGTGREKLFF. The CDR3 DNA is TGCAGCGTTGAAGAGGGGACAGGGAGGGAAAAACTGTTTTTT.

There are a few counts of this clone. CDR3 loop: CASSLELTGEFGYTF. CDR3 nucleotides: TGTGCCAGCAGCTTAGAGCTCACAGGGGAGTTTGGCTACACCTTC. This chain connects TRBV7-6 to TRBJ1-2; 7 nucleotides agree with TRBD1. Germline V gene sequence: CDR1 SGHVS, CDR2 FNYEAQ. Losses at the gene ends were 1 base for V and 7 bases for J; bases not matched to a gene: 9. The CDR3 totals 15 residues.

The chain has TRBV13 and TRBJ2-2, with D maybe TRBD1 (6 bases). The germline V and J ends were trimmed by 3 bases and 5 bases, with 13 bases remaining between them. The germline V gene has CDR1 PRHDT and CDR2 FYEKMQ (reference sequence). The CDR3 runs to 15 residues. The CDR3 loop is CASSLGQSKTGELFF. In DNA form, the CDR3 reads TGTGCCAGCAGCTTGGGACAATCCAAGACCGGGGAGCTGTTTTTT.

This chain uses TRBV19 with TRBJ1-4; 7 bases fit TRBD1. CDR1 and CDR2 (germline): LNHDA, SQIVND (reference sequence). This CDR3 contains 15 residues. With V trimmed by 8 bases and J by 4 bases, 10 bases remained unmatched. The CDR3 sequence: CASLGLGQLNEKLFF. The CDR3 region has the DNA TGTGCCAGTTTGGGTTTGGGACAGCTTAATGAAAAACTGTTTTTT.

V is TRBV10-3 and J is TRBJ1-5; perhaps TRBD1 as D (6 bases). Germline V gives CDR1 ENHRY, CDR2 SYGVKD. This CDR3 is built from 15 residues. Between the trimmed V and J ends, which lost 10 bases and 0 bases, there was a span of 16 bases. The CDR3 DNA is TGTGCCACAAGACAGGACCGCCTTAGCAATCAGCCCCAGCATTTT. Encoded protein: CATRQDRLSNQPQHF.

Note on this clone: Different DNA sequences within this sample yield the same CDR3. V and J are TRBV6-4 and TRBJ1-1, with D unresolved. Per germline, CDR1 MRHNA and CDR2 SNTAGT. Trimming left V 3 bases short and J 3 bases short, with 8 bases between. This CDR3 has 13 residues. For the CDR3, the DNA is TGTGCCAGCAGTGAAGGGCGGGACACTGAAGCTTTCTTT. Residues: CASSEGRDTEAFF.

The chain combines TRBV27 with TRBJ1-2, with D possibly being TRBD1 (5 bases). V lost 2 bases and J lost 0, with 13 bases in between. Germline assignment: CDR1 MNHEY and CDR2 SMNVEV (reference sequence). This CDR3 has 16 amino acids. The CDR3 loop is CASSLGPRQPNYGYTF. The CDR3 DNA is TGTGCCAGCAGTTTAGGACCGCGACAGCCTAACTATGGCTACACCTTC.